This T cell receptor (beta chain) was sequenced for a study of vaccination and CD4 T cells after COVID-19. The wider study: Participants received two doses of either BNT162b2 or mRNA-1273 vaccine. Control cultures used a CEFX viral epitope pool, an HIV-1 Nef peptide pool, or no peptide.

V lost 4 bases to trimming and J lost 4 bases; unmatched junction nucleotides: 7. There are 16 residues in the CDR3. The germline CDR1 and CDR2 sequences are SGHRS and YFSETQ. The treatment here: roughly 11-day PBMC culture with coronavirus spike peptide pools or control peptides (ViraFEST assay). As concerns this clonotype: Its target is unknown.

With the Oncomine TCR Beta short-read assay, DNA from cultured CD4+ T cells was sequenced. Genomic DNA was drawn out of CD4+ T cells grown in culture. Each CDR3 protein is one row after TCRdb ran MiXCR on the PCR reads. The sample has 13,000 to 15,000 distinct CDR3 sequences; roughly 37% are singletons. The chain couples TRBV5-1 to TRBJ2-1; 11 bases are shared with TRBD2. The sequence was obtained from a human donor who had recovered from COVID-19. The sequenced material came from CD4+ T cells from blood, cultured in vitro. CDR3: CASSPLTSGTYNEQFF. The CDR3, as DNA: TGCGCCAGCAGCCCACTGACTAGCGGGACTTACAATGAGCAGTTCTTC.